A selection of T cell receptor beta chains follows, all from one sample in a study of OX40 agonist ivuxolimab in advanced cancers. TCRdb keeps only in-frame clones here, not all; method: immunoSEQ multiplex PCR. Of roughly 81,000 clones listed, roughly 94% are singletons. This specimen consisted of CD4+ or CD8+ T cells sorted from blood, obtained in a trial of the OX40 agonist ivuxolimab. Receptors were obtained from an adult with an advanced solid tumor such as melanoma, head and neck, liver or kidney cancer. The CDR3 runs from the conserved cysteine through the conserved F or W. The order of the fields is J gene, clone size, V gene, D gene, CDR3 protein, CDR3 DNA. D genes are given only for firm matches. Size tells how often a clone was seen (once, few, many) or the class of an expanded clone, and some rows leave it out.

>TRBJ1-2|.|TRBV13|.
CASSLTGGDFNYGYTF
TGTGCCAGCAGCTTAACTGGCGGAGATTTTAACTATGGCTACACCTTC
>TRBJ2-7|once|TRBV11-2|.
CASSLELPGAYEQYF
TGTGCCAGCAGCTTAGAGCTTCCGGGGGCCTACGAGCAGTACTTC
>TRBJ2-3|.|TRBV4-3|TRBD1
CASSQIRDSLTDTQYF
TGCGCCAGCAGCCAAATCCGGGACAGCCTCACAGATACGCAGTATTTT
>TRBJ2-1|.|TRBV29-1|.
CSVEFYNEQFF
TGCAGCGTTGAATTCTACAATGAGCAGTTCTTC
>TRBJ1-3|few|TRBV9|.
CASSVDRAGNTIYF
TGTGCCAGCAGCGTAGACAGGGCCGGAAACACCATATATTTT
>TRBJ2-2|.|TRBV7-9|.
CASIQQSTNTGELFF
TGTGCCAGCATCCAGCAGAGCACGAACACCGGGGAGCTGTTTTTT
>TRBJ2-4|.|TRBV9|.
CASSVETQGGIQYF
TGTGCCAGCAGCGTAGAAACCCAGGGGGGCATTCAGTACTTC
>TRBJ2-3|.|TRBV14|TRBD2
CASSQDSGPGADTQYF
TGTGCCAGCAGCCAAGATAGCGGGCCGGGGGCAGATACGCAGTATTTT
>TRBJ1-4|.|TRBV28|.
CASSLRGETEFF
TGTGCCAGCAGTTTACGAGGAGAAACTGAGTTTTTT
>TRBJ1-1|.|TRBV6-5|.
CASSYGRATEAFF
TGTGCCAGCAGTTACGGCCGTGCCACTGAAGCTTTCTTT
>TRBJ2-1|.|TRBV4-3|.
CASSQVLTGYNEQFF
TGCGCCAGCAGCCAAGTTTTAACGGGATACAATGAGCAGTTCTTC
>TRBJ1-2|.|TRBV2|.
CASSEWTASPGYTF
TGTGCCAGCAGTGAATGGACAGCATCCCCGGGCTACACCTTC
>TRBJ1-1|.|TRBV7-9|.
CASSLRSPEKMNTEAFF
TGTGCCAGCAGCTTACGGTCTCCAGAGAAGATGAACACTGAAGCTTTCTTT
>TRBJ1-5|.|TRBV19|.
CASSPRGPYQPQHF
TGTGCCAGTAGTCCCAGGGGACCCTATCAGCCCCAGCATTTT
>TRBJ2-2|.|TRBV29-1|.
CSVEVVEGTGTGELFF
TGCAGCGTTGAAGTCGTTGAAGGGACCGGCACCGGGGAGCTGTTTTTT
>TRBJ1-1|.|TRBV18|TRBD1
CASSPRKTGRGNTEAFF
TGTGCCAGCTCACCACGAAAGACAGGGAGGGGAAACACTGAAGCTTTCTTT
>TRBJ1-2|.|TRBV11-3|.
CASSLDREVRYGYTF
TGTGCCAGCAGCTTAGATAGGGAGGTCCGCTATGGCTACACCTTC
>TRBJ2-7|.|TRBV11-3|TRBD2
CASSSRGTSGRVF
TGTGCCAGCAGCTCCAGGGGGACTAGCGGGAGAGTGTTC
>TRBJ1-2|.|TRBV11-2|.
CASSLGPGYGYTF
TGTGCCAGCAGCTTAGGCCCAGGCTATGGCTACACCTTC
>TRBJ2-1|.|TRBV9|.
CASSAEERVYNEQFF
TGTGCCAGCAGCGCGGAGGAGCGGGTATACAATGAGCAGTTCTTC
>TRBJ2-1|.|TRBV7-8|.
CASSLRLARDEQFF
TGTGCCAGCAGCTTACGCCTAGCTCGGGATGAGCAGTTCTTC
>TRBJ1-2|.|TRBV20-1|.
CSAHINYGYTF
TGCAGTGCACACATAAACTATGGCTACACCTTC